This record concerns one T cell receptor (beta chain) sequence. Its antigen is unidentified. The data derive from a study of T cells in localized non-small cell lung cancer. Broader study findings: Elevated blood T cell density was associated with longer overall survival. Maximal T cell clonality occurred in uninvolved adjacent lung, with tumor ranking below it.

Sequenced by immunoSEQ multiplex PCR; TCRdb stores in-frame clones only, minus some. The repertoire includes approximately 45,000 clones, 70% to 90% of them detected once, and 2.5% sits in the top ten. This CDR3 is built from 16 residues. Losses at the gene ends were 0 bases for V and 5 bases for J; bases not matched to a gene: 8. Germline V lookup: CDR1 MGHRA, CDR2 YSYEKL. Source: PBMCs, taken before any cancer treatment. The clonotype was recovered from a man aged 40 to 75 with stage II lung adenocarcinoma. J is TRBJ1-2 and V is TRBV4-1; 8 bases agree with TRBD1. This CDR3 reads CASSQDGTGYSYGYTF. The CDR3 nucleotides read TGCGCCAGCAGCCAAGATGGGACAGGATATTCTTATGGCTACACCTTC.